This T cell receptor beta chain was found in a study of cytomegalovirus exposure and HLA in healthy donors. Study information: Earlier results showed 90 million to 120 million unique TCR beta sequences derived from about 179 million T cells. The study placed approximately 80% of its roughly 400 genotyped donors in the Caucasian-associated ancestry cluster.

Study-wide results and caveats: As a later analysis revealed, most CMV-associated TCR beta chains appeared HLA-restricted. Productive status was seen about 90% or about 30% of the time for most TCR beta V segments in an earlier analysis.

As for this clone: Its specificity is not known.

Primers for the PCR totalled 60 Vbeta and 13 Jbeta. The data were produced by immunoSEQ multiplex PCR, yet TCRdb's version contains in-frame clones alone and is incomplete. This sample has about 130,000 clones; approximately 83% occur once, and the top ten carry around 3.5%. The CDR3 extends over 14 amino acids. Germline CDR1 reads KGHSH; CDR2 reads LQKENI. V was trimmed by 5 bases and J by 4 bases, leaving 12 bases between them. The sequence was collected from a woman aged 40 to 55 in good health and CMV-seropositive. The rearrangement joins TRBV18 to TRBJ2-1; a possible D gene is TRBD2 (5 bases). The sample consisted of PBMCs. The CDR3, as DNA: TGTGCCAGCTCAAACGTAGCGACGTACAATGAGCAGTTCTTC. Translated: CASSNVATYNEQFF. The whole variable domain, filled in from reference TRBV18 and TRBJ2-1, reads NAGVMQNPRHLVRRRGQEARLRCSPMKGHSHVYWYRQLPEEGLKFMVYLQKENIIDESGMPKERFSAEFPKEGPSILRIQQVVRGDSAAYFCASSNVATYNEQFFGPGTRLTVL.